What follows are 15 T cell receptor beta chains derived from one specimen sequenced in a study of T cell responses to AZD1222 COVID-19 vaccine. Clones were read by immunoSEQ multiplex PCR, and TCRdb kept only the in-frame ones, dropping some. The top ten clones hold under 6.5% of a sample with 110,000 to 150,000 clones, over 85% of them seen once. The material was peripheral blood, obtained on day 0 of AZD1222 vaccination. These receptors came from an adult in good health.

The chain is built from TRBV5-1 and TRBJ2-4; D could derive from TRBD1 or TRBD2 (5 bases each). This CDR3 has 16 amino acids. Per germline, CDR1 SGHRS and CDR2 YFSETQ. The V gene lost 2 bases and the J gene lost 0 bases, with 12 bases spanning the gap. The CDR3 sequence is CASSLEGNIAKNIQYF. The CDR3 DNA reads as TGCGCCAGCAGCTTAGAGGGGAATATAGCCAAAAACATTCAGTACTTC.

The V gene is TRBV9, the J gene TRBJ2-2, with D tentatively TRBD2 (6 bases). Germline V gene lookup returns CDR1 SGDLS and CDR2 YYNGEE. V was pared by 0 bases and J by 3 bases, with 12 bases between. This CDR3 is built from 16 residues. The CDR3 here is CASSVAHSGYTGELFF. In DNA form, the CDR3 reads TGTGCCAGCAGCGTAGCTCATAGCGGATACACCGGGGAGCTGTTTTTT.

The chain uses TRBV10-3 and TRBJ2-7; TRBD1 matches 9 bases. The CDR3 totals 14 residues. Germline CDR1 ENHRY, CDR2 SYGVKD. After removal of 6 bases from V and 5 bases from J, the junction contained 8 bases not matched to a gene. The CDR3 DNA reads as TGTGCCATCAGGGAACCGGGACAGGGAAACGAGCAGTACTTC. It specifies CAIREPGQGNEQYF.

V is TRBV7-2 and J is TRBJ1-1, with 8 bases matching TRBD1. J lost 1 base, V lost 10 bases, and 17 bases had no gene match. The CDR3 has 17 amino acids. Germline values: CDR1 SGHTA, CDR2 FQGNSA. As DNA, the CDR3 is TGTGCCATTTCCACCGGCCGGGACAGGCTAAAGAACACTGAAGCTTTCTTT. This encodes CAISTGRDRLKNTEAFF.

The J gene is TRBJ2-1, the V gene TRBV6-1; 13 positions match TRBD2. The CDR3 has 15 amino acids. Germline CDR1 MNHNS, CDR2 SASEGT. V shed 0 bases and J 10 bases; nucleotides not matched to a gene: 3. The chain's CDR3 is CASSEAQGLAGEQFF. In nucleotides, the CDR3 is TGTGCCAGCAGTGAAGCACAGGGACTAGCGGGAGAGCAGTTCTTC.

The DNA of the CDR3 is TGTGCCAGCAGTTCCTCAGGGGGCCCGGATGGCTACACCTTC. This encodes CASSSSGGPDGYTF. The chain carries TRBV6-5 and TRBJ1-2; 8 nucleotides line up with TRBD1. The CDR3 is 14 residues long. Germline lookup yields CDR1 MNHEY and CDR2 SVGAGI. V trimming: 4 bases; J trimming: 6 bases; junction bases outside the gene matches: 7.

CDR3 in amino acids: CASSPRVGRGLEAFF. The CDR3 DNA sequence: TGTGCCAGCTCACCACGGGTGGGTCGGGGCCTTGAAGCTTTCTTT. The chain recombines TRBV18 with TRBJ1-1; a weak D match, TRBD1 (5 bases). Deletions cut 1 base from V and 7 bases from J, with 16 bases between. The CDR3 loop spans 15 amino acids. The germline gives CDR1 KGHSH, CDR2 LQKENI.

About this clone itself: Other DNA sequences of this sample code for an identical CDR3. This chain links TRBV18 with TRBJ1-2; D unclear. V was shortened by 1 base and J by 1 base, with 4 bases between the two germline ends. This CDR3 contains 13 residues. Germline V lookup: CDR1 KGHSH, CDR2 LQKENI. DNA for the CDR3: TGTGCCAGCTCACCACAGGGTAACTATGGCTACACCTTC. Its translation: CASSPQGNYGYTF.

The chain is built from TRBV28 and TRBJ2-3; 14 nucleotides align to TRBD2. The V segment lost 2 bases and the J segment 0 bases; nucleotides outside the gene matches: 1. Germline loops: CDR1 MDHEN, CDR2 SYDVKM. This CDR3 has 17 amino acids. This CDR3 is CASSLGLAGGSTDTQYF. The CDR3, as DNA: TGTGCCAGCAGTTTAGGACTAGCGGGAGGAAGCACAGATACGCAGTATTTT. The full variable domain, rest sourced from reference TRBV28 and TRBJ2-3, is DVKVTQSSRYLVKRTGEKVFLECVQDMDHENMFWYRQDPGLGLRLIYFSYDVKMKEKGDIPEGYSVSREKKERFSLILESASTNQTSMYLCASSLGLAGGSTDTQYFGPGTRLTVL.

The rearrangement joins TRBV19 to TRBJ1-1; a possible D gene is TRBD1 (6 bases). The CDR3 runs 13 residues. Trimming pared 9 bases from V and 1 base from J, leaving 12 bases between. Germline V gene lookup returns CDR1 LNHDA and CDR2 SQIVND (reference sequence). The DNA for the CDR3 is TGTGCCAGCTCTCAGGGGCCGAACACTGAAGCTTTCTTT. Its translation is CASSQGPNTEAFF.

This chain's CDR3 is CASSPRTSGSIFLTDTQYF. CDR3 nucleotide sequence: TGTGCCAGCAGCCCCAGGACTAGCGGGAGCATTTTTCTCACAGATACGCAGTATTTT. The genes are TRBV3-1 (or the pseudogene TRBV3-2) and TRBJ2-3; 13 bases map to TRBD2. CDR3 length: 19 residues. CDR1 and CDR2 (germline): LGHDT, YNNKEL (reference sequence). Trimming at V came to 4 bases and at J to 2 bases, leaving 12 bases not matched to a gene.

This rearrangement joins TRBV10-2 to TRBJ2-7, with TRBD1 matching 7 bases. Germline loops: CDR1 WSHSY, CDR2 SAAADI. This CDR3 region has 14 residues. V was clipped by 4 bases and J by 6 bases; unmatched bases: 9. The CDR3 bases are TGCGCCAGCAGTGTCGTGACAGGGACCCGCGAGCAGTACTTC. It translates to CASSVVTGTREQYF.

The V and J genes are TRBV11-1 and TRBJ1-4, with 7 bases matching TRBD1. The CDR3 is made up of 16 amino acids. The germline gives CDR1 SGHAT, CDR2 FQDESV (reference sequence). J gave up 3 bases and V 1 base, and 5 bases lay outside the gene matches. This CDR3 is CASSLGQGGSNEKLFF. CDR3 nucleotides: TGTGCCAGCAGCTTAGGACAGGGAGGATCTAATGAAAAACTGTTTTTT.

The rearrangement links TRBV27 to TRBJ1-2; 11 bases match TRBD1. Germline V gene sequence: CDR1 MNHEY, CDR2 SMNVEV (reference sequence). The CDR3 spans 15 residues. With V trimmed by 5 bases and J by 7 bases, 9 bases remained unmatched. The CDR3 sequence is CASSPADRGHGGYTF. The CDR3, as DNA: TGTGCCAGCAGTCCAGCGGACAGGGGGCATGGTGGCTACACCTTC.

The chain employs TRBV5-1 and TRBJ2-3, with 7 bases that match TRBD2. The V segment lost 5 bases and the J segment 0 bases; nucleotides outside the gene matches: 6. The V gene's germline CDR1 is SGHRS and CDR2 YFSETQ. The CDR3 covers 15 residues. In DNA form, the CDR3 reads TGCGCCAGCAGTTCTAGCGGATCTAGCACAGATACGCAGTATTTT. Amino acids: CASSSSGSSTDTQYF.